This TCR beta chain was recovered during a study of long-term antiretroviral therapy in people with HIV. Sequencing used immunoSEQ v3.0 at survey level. The protocol was immunoSEQ multiplex PCR, while the TCRdb copy is restricted to in-frame clones and leaves out a portion. Of about 16,000 clones listed, roughly 75% are singletons. V was trimmed by 4 bases and J by 8 bases, leaving 22 bases between them. Germline V CDR1 and CDR2: SGHRS, YFSETQ. CDR3 length: 17 residues. The TCR originated in a woman aged 50 to 60 with HIV. The input for sequencing was unsorted PBMCs, taken 1.5 years before starting antiretroviral therapy. This rearrangement joins TRBV5-1 to TRBJ1-6; D gene uncertain. CDR3 protein: CASSVNMFTRNDSPLHF. The DNA for the CDR3 is TGCGCCAGCAGCGTAAACATGTTCACAAGGAATGATTCACCCCTCCACTTT.